Below, one T cell receptor (beta chain) is given with its context. This CDR3 spans 13 amino acids. Germline V gene sequence: CDR1 SGHVS, CDR2 FNYEAQ. Trimming pared 4 bases from V and 6 bases from J, leaving 10 bases between. Sequencing used immunoSEQ multiplex PCR; TCRdb keeps in-frame clones, though not all of them. Here the sample spans about 21,000 clones, 60% to 85% being singletons. The source of the sample is a study of early stage breast cancer tumors. On the study more broadly: Seven to nine ER+/PR+/HER2- tumors were invasive ductal; four were invasive lobular.

The rearrangement uses TRBV7-6 and TRBJ1-5; D is unresolved. This receptor was identified in a person in their sixties with breast cancer. Sequenced input: blood. The CDR3 spells CASSSHMGQPQHF. Here the CDR3 DNA reads TGTGCCAGCAGCTCCCACATGGGTCAGCCCCAGCATTTT.